Listed here is a single T cell receptor beta chain. TCRdb's table, derived via immunoSEQ multiplex PCR, lists solely in-frame clones and lacks some. The sample yields 250,000 or so clones, roughly 86% seen once. This record comes from a study of blood T cell repertoires in COVID-19. Study context: The analysed material was cDNA or gDNA that came from T cells, B-cell-depleted T cells, or PBMCs.

Residents of 24 US areas, aged roughly 18 to 89 years, made up the participants. Membership in each cohort depended on participant-reported clinical history. Recovered Cohort 3 donors showed two negative PCRs, clearance, or symptom resolution. The source is a woman aged 18 to 35 who had recovered from COVID-19. Input material: PBMCs or T cells enriched from blood (not recorded which).

The CDR3 nucleotides read TGTGCCACACAGTCTAGCGGGAGGCCCCATCGGCAGTACTTC. It is translated as CATQSSGRPHRQYF. V gene TRBV10-3 combines with J gene TRBJ2-7; 11 nucleotides line up with TRBD2. The J segment lost 9 bases and the V segment lost 10 bases, leaving 14 bases of the junction unmatched. CDR1 is ENHRY and CDR2 is SYGVKD in the germline V gene. The CDR3 sequence is 14 residues long.